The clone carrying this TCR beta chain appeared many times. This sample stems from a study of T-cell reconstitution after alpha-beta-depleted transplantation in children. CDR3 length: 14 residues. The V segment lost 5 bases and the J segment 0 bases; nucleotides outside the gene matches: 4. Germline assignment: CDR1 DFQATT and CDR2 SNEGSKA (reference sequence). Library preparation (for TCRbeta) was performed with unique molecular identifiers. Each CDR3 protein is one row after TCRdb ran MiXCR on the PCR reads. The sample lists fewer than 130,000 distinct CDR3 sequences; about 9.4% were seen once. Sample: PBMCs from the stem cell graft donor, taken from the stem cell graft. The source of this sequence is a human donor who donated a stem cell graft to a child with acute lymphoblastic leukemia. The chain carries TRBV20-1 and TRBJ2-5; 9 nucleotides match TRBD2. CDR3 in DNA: TGCAGTGCTTGGACTAGCGCCTACCAAGAGACCCAGTACTTC. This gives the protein CSAWTSAYQETQYF.